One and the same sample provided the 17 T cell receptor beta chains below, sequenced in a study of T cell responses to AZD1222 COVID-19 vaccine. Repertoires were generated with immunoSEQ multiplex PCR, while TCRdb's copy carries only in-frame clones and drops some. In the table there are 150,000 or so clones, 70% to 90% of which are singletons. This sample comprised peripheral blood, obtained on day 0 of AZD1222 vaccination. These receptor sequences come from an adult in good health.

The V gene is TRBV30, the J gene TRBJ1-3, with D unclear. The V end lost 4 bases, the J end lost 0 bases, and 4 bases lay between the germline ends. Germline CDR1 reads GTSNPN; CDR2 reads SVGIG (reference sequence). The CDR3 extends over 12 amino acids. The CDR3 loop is CAWTSSGNTIYF. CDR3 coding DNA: TGTGCCTGGACCAGCTCTGGAAACACCATATATTTT.

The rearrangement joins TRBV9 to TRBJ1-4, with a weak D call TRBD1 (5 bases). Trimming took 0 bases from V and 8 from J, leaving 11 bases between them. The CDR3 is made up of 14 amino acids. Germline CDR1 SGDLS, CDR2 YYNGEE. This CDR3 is CASSVGGSWEKLFF. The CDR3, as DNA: TGTGCCAGCAGCGTAGGGGGGTCCTGGGAAAAACTGTTTTTT.

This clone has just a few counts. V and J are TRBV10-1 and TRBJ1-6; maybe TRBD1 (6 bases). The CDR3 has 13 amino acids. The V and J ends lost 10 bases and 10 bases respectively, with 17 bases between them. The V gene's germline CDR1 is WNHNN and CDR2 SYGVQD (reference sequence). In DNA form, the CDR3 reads TGCGCCATCCAGGGGCCCCCGGGGTCACCCCTCCACTTT. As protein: CAIQGPPGSPLHF.

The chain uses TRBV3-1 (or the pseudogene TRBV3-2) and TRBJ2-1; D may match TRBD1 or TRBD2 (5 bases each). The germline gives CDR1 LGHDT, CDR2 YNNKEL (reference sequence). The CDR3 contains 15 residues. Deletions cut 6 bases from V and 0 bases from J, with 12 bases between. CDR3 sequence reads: CASRIGASSYNEQFF. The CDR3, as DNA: TGTGCCAGCAGGATCGGGGCAAGCTCCTACAATGAGCAGTTCTTC.

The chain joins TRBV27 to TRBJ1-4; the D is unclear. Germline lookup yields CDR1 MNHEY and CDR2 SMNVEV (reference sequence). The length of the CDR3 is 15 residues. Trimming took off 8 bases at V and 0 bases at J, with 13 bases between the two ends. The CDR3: CASVRRYATNEKLFF. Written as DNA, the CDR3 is TGTGCCAGCGTTCGTAGATATGCAACTAATGAAAAACTGTTTTTT.

The CDR3 here is CASSDTTYEQYF. Written as DNA, the CDR3 is TGTGCCAGTAGCGACACCACCTACGAGCAGTACTTC. The rearrangement joins TRBV19 to TRBJ2-7, with D hard to call. Germline-derived CDR1 and CDR2 are LNHDA and SQIVND (reference sequence). With 6 bases removed from V and 2 bases from J, the gap between germline ends came to 8 bases. The CDR3 is 12 amino acids.

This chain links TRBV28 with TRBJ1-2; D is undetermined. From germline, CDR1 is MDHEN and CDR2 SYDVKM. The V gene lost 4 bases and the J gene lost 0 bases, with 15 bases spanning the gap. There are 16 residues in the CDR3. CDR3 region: CASSSLQLPTNYGYTF. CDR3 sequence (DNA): TGTGCCAGCAGTTCTCTACAGCTCCCGACTAACTATGGCTACACCTTC.

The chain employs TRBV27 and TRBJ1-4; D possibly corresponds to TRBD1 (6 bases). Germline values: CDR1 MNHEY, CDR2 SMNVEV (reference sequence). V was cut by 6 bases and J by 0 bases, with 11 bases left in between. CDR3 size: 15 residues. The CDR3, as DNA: TGTGCCAGCAGCAAAAACAGGGCAACTAATGAAAAACTGTTTTTT. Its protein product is CASSKNRATNEKLFF.

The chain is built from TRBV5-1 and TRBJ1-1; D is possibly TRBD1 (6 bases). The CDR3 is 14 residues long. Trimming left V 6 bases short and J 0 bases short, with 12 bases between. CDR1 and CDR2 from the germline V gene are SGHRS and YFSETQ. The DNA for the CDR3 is TGCGCCAGCACTGAAGGACAGATGAACACTGAAGCTTTCTTT. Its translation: CASTEGQMNTEAFF.

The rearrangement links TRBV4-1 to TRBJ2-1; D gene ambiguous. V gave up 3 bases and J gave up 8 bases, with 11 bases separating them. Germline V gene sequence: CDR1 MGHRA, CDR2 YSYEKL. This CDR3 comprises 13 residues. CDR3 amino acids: CASSQPQDHEQFF. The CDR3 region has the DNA TGCGCCAGCAGCCAGCCCCAGGATCATGAGCAGTTCTTC.

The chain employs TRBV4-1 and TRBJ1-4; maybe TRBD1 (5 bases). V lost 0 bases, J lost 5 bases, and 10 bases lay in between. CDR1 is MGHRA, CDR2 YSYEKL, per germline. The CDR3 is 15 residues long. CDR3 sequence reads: CASSQDEQVNEKLFF. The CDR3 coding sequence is TGCGCCAGCAGCCAAGATGAACAGGTGAATGAAAAACTGTTTTTT.

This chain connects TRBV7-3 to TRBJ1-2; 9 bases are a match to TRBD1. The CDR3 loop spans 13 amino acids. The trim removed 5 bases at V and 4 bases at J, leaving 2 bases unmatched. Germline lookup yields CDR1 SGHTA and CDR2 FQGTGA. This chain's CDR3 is CASSPTGGYGYTF. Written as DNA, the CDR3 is TGTGCCAGCAGCCCGACAGGGGGCTATGGCTACACCTTC.

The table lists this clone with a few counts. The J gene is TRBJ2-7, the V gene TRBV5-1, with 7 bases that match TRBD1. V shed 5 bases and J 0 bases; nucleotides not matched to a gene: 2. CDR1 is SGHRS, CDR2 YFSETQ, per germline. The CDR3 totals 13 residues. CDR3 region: CASRGDSSYEQYF. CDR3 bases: TGCGCCAGCAGGGGGGACAGCTCCTACGAGCAGTACTTC. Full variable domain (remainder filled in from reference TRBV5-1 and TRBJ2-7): KAGVTQTPRYLIKTRGQQVTLSCSPISGHRSVSWYQQTPGQGLQFLFEYFSETQRNKGNFPGRFSGRQFSNSRSEMNVSTLELGDSALYLCASRGDSSYEQYFGPGTRLTVT.

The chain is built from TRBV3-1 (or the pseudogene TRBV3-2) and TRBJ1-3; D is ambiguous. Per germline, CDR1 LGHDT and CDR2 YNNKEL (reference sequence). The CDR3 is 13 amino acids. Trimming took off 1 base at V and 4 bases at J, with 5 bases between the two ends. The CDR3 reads CASSQGRGNTIYF. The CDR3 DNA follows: TGTGCCAGCAGCCAAGGACGGGGAAACACCATATATTTT.

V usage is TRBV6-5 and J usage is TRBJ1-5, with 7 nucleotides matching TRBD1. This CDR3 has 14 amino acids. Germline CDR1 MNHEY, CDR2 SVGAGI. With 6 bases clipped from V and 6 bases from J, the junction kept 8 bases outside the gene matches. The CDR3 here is CASSRGQTLQPQHF. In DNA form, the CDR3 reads TGTGCCAGCAGCCGGGGACAGACCCTTCAGCCCCAGCATTTT.

As DNA, the CDR3 is TGTGCCAGCAGCCCTCCCCCAGGCTACACAACTAATGAAAAACTGTTTTTT. Translating it yields CASSPPPGYTTNEKLFF. The rearrangement joins TRBV6-2 or TRBV6-3 to TRBJ1-4; no clear D gene. V was shortened by 6 bases and J by 0 bases, with 17 bases between the two germline ends. The germline CDR1 and CDR2 sequences are MNHEY and SVGEGT. The length of the CDR3 is 17 residues.

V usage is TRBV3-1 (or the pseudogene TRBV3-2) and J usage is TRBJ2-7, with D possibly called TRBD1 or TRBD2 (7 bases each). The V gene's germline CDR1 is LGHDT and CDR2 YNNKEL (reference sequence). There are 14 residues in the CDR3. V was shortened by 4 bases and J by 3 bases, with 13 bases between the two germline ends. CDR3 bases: TGTGCCAGCAGCCCGCAGGGGGGGCGCTACGAGCAGTACTTC. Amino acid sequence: CASSPQGGRYEQYF.